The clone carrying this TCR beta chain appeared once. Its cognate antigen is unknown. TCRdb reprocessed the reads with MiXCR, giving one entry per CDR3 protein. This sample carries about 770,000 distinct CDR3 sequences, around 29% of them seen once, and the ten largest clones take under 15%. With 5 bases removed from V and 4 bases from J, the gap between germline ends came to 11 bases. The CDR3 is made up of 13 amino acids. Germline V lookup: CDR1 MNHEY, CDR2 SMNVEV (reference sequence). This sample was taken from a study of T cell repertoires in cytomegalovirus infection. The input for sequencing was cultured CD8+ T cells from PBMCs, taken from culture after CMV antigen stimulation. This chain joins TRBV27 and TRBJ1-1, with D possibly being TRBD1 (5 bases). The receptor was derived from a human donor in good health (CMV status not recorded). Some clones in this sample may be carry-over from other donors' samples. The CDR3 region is CASSLRDGTEAFF. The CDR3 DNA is TGTGCCAGCAGTCTCCGGGACGGCACTGAAGCTTTCTTT.